Sequencing of this T cell receptor (beta chain) was carried out in a study of long-term antiretroviral therapy in people with HIV. It was version v3.0 of the immunoSEQ assay that was run at survey level. Assay: immunoSEQ multiplex PCR; the TCRdb copy retains only in-frame clones and omits some. The sample consists of around 26,000 clones, roughly four fifths of them appearing once. This CDR3 contains 15 residues. The germline V gene encodes CDR1 MGHRA and CDR2 YSYEKL. With 5 bases removed from V and 2 bases from J, the gap between germline ends came to 15 bases. This sequence originates from a man aged 45 to 65 with HIV. The rearrangement links TRBV4-1 to TRBJ1-1; D ambiguous. The sequenced sample was unsorted PBMCs, obtained 2.9 years after starting antiretroviral therapy. The CDR3 DNA reads TGCGCCAGCAGCGCCGCCTATGCGGGTAACACTGAAGCTTTCTTT. This sequence encodes CASSAAYAGNTEAFF.